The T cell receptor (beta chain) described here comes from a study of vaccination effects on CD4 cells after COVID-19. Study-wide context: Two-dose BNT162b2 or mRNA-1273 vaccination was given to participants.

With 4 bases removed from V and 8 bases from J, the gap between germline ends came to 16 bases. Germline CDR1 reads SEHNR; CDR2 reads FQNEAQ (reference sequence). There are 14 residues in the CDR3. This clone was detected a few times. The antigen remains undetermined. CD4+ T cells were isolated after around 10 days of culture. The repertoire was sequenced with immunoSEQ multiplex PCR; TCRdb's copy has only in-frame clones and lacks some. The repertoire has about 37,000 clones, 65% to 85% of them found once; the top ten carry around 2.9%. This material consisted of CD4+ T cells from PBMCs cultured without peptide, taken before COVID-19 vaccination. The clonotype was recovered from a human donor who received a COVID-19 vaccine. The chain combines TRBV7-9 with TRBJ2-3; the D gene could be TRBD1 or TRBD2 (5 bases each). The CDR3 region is CASSSGTSTVTQYF. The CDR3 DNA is TGTGCCAGCAGCTCCGGGACCTCCACCGTTACGCAGTATTTT.